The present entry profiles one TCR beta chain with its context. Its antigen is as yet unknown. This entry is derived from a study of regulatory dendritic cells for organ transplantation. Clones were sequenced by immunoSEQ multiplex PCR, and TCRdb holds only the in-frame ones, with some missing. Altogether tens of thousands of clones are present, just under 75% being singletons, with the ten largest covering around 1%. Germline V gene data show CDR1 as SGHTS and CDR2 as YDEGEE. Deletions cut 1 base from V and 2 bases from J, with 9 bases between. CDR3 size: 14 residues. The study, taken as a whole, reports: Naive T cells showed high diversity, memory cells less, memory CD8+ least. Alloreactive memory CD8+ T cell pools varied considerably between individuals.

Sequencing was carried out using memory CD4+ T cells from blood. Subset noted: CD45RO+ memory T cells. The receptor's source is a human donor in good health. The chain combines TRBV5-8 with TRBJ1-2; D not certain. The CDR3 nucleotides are TGTGCCAGCAGCTTGTATAGCATCAACTATGGCTACACCTTC. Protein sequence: CASSLYSINYGYTF. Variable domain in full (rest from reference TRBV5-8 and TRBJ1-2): EAGVTQSPTHLIKTRGQQATLRCSPISGHTSVYWYQQALGLGLQFLLWYDEGEERNRGNFPPRFSGRQFPNYSSELNVNALELEDSALYLCASSLYSINYGYTFGSGTRLTVV.